This T cell receptor (beta chain) was captured by sequencing in a study of OX40 agonist ivuxolimab in advanced cancers. Turning to the study itself: Having had anti-PD-1, anti-PD-L1 or anti-CTLA-4 therapy before was allowed, and more than 35% had some.

Study outcomes and limitations: Average numbers of expanded clones were greater in CD8+ T cells than in CD4+. The expanded peripheral T cells' antigen specificity was not determined.

TCRdb keeps only in-frame clones here, not all; method: immunoSEQ multiplex PCR. This sample yields about 100,000 clones, of which approximately 89% are seen a single time; around 0.58% belongs to the top ten. CDR1 and CDR2 from the germline V gene are SEHNR and FQNEAQ (reference sequence). This CDR3 has 14 amino acids. Deletions cut 4 bases from V and 5 bases from J, with 9 bases between. Concerning this clone: Its target is unknown.

The input for sequencing was CD4+ or CD8+ T cells sorted from blood, taken in a trial of the OX40 agonist ivuxolimab. The sequence derives from an adult with an advanced solid tumor such as melanoma, head and neck, liver or kidney cancer. The chain carries TRBV7-9 and TRBJ1-6; D unresolved. The CDR3 region has the DNA TGTGCCAGCAGCTCCGGGAGTGATAATTCACCCCTCCACTTT. Translated, it gives CASSSGSDNSPLHF.